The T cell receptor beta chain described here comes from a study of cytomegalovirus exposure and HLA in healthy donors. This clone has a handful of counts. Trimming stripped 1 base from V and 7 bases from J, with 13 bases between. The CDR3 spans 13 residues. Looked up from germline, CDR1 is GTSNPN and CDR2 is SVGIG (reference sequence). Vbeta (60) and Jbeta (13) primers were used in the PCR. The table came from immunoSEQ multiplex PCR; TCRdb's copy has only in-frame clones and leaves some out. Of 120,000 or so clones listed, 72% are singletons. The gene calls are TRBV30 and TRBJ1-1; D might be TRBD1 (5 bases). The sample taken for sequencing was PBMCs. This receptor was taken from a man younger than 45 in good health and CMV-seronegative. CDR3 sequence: CAWSESQGVEAFF. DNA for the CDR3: TGTGCCTGGAGTGAGTCTCAGGGTGTTGAAGCTTTCTTT.